The clone carrying this T cell receptor beta chain was counted ten times or more. The entry originates in a study of spatial heterogeneity in lung cancer. For the study at large: Sequencing consistently turned up more beta-chain sequences than alpha-chain sequences.

Every molecule of TCR cDNA had its own unique molecular identifier. TCRdb re-derived calls from the 5' RACE reads in MiXCR, one entry per CDR3 protein. The data show 50,000 to 75,000 distinct CDR3 sequences, under 7.5% seen once. Time point defined: sample taken at primary tumor resection. The donor population consisted of under 75 patients with untreated, early-stage non-small cell lung cancer. Researchers sequenced whole RNA taken from tumor, nontumor lung or frozen PBMC without sorting. This sequence was found in a female donor with early-stage non-small cell lung cancer. The material sequenced was PBMCs, taken at surgery.

The CDR3 DNA reads TGTGCCAGCAGCTCTCACGGGACTGAAGCTTTCTTT. It is translated as CASSSHGTEAFF. The chain carries TRBV7-9 and TRBJ1-1; D gene unclear. Looked up from germline, CDR1 is SEHNR and CDR2 is FQNEAQ (reference sequence). Trimming took 4 bases from V and 5 from J, leaving 8 bases between them. This CDR3 has 12 amino acids. Combining the CDR3 with reference TRBV7-9 and TRBJ1-1 gives the whole variable domain DTGVSQNPRHKITKRGQNVTFRCDPISEHNRLYWYRQTLGQGPEFLTYFQNEAQLEKSRLLSDRFSAERPKGSFSTLEIQRTEQGDSAMYLCASSSHGTEAFFGQGTRLTVV.